These T cell receptor beta chains were read from a single sample in a study of shared clonotypes between healthy human individuals. Only in-frame clones appear in the TCRdb table, and some are missing; sequencing was by immunoSEQ multiplex PCR. The sample includes 2 million to 3 million clones, roughly 93% of them seen just once. Sample: naive CD4+ T cells from PBMCs. These receptors originate from a man aged 18 to 35 in good health. Some clones in this sample may be carry-over from other donors' samples. Both conserved end residues are part of each CDR3. A D gene is named only where the DNA matches it firmly. Clone size is given for some rows only: seen once, a few or many times, or a class if the clone is expanded.

d_gene: TRBD2; abundance: -; v_gene: TRBV7-8; j_gene: TRBJ2-7; CDR3aa: CASSLARAGGPAYEQYF; CDR3nt: TGTGCCAGCAGCTTAGCGCGAGCGGGAGGGCCAGCGTACGAGCAGTACTTC
d_gene: -; abundance: -; v_gene: TRBV28; j_gene: TRBJ2-7; CDR3aa: CASSRGSVGEQYF; CDR3nt: TGTGCCAGCAGCCGGGGGTCGGTCGGCGAGCAGTACTTC
d_gene: -; abundance: once; v_gene: TRBV7-6; j_gene: TRBJ2-5; CDR3aa: CASSPPTGETQYF; CDR3nt: TGTGCCAGCAGCCCCCCGACAGGAGAGACCCAGTACTTC
d_gene: TRBD1; abundance: -; v_gene: TRBV5-4; j_gene: TRBJ2-7; CDR3aa: CASSPGSGRGPDEQYF; CDR3nt: TGTGCCAGCAGCCCCGGTTCGGGCAGGGGGCCAGACGAGCAGTACTTC
d_gene: -; abundance: -; v_gene: TRBV30; j_gene: TRBJ2-1; CDR3aa: CAWGALNEQFF; CDR3nt: TGTGCCTGGGGGGCCCTCAATGAGCAGTTCTTC
d_gene: -; abundance: -; v_gene: TRBV4-1; j_gene: TRBJ2-2; CDR3aa: CASSQSGLGNTGELFF; CDR3nt: TGCGCCAGCAGCCAAAGCGGGCTCGGGAACACCGGGGAGCTGTTTTTT
d_gene: -; abundance: -; v_gene: TRBV7-9; j_gene: TRBJ2-7; CDR3aa: CASSSTDRSYEQYF; CDR3nt: TGTGCCAGCAGCTCGACTGACCGTAGCTACGAGCAGTACTTC
d_gene: TRBD1; abundance: -; v_gene: TRBV7-9; j_gene: TRBJ2-7; CDR3aa: CASSPAGQGIYEQYF; CDR3nt: TGTGCCAGCAGCCCCGCGGGACAGGGGATCTACGAGCAGTACTTC
d_gene: -; abundance: -; v_gene: TRBV27; j_gene: TRBJ2-7; CDR3aa: CASSIFWGSLGGEQYF; CDR3nt: TGTGCCAGCAGTATCTTCTGGGGCTCACTCGGAGGCGAGCAGTACTTC
d_gene: TRBD2; abundance: -; v_gene: TRBV9; j_gene: TRBJ2-3; CDR3aa: CASSVGGRAPDTQYF; CDR3nt: TGTGCCAGCAGCGTAGGAGGGAGGGCCCCCGATACGCAGTATTTT
d_gene: -; abundance: -; v_gene: TRBV6-5; j_gene: TRBJ2-3; CDR3aa: CASSRKGDTQYF; CDR3nt: TGTGCCAGCAGTCGAAAGGGAGATACGCAGTATTTT
d_gene: TRBD1; abundance: -; v_gene: TRBV6-6; j_gene: TRBJ1-5; CDR3aa: CASSRTGSNQPQHF; CDR3nt: TGTGCCAGCAGCCGGACAGGGAGCAATCAGCCCCAGCATTTT
d_gene: -; abundance: -; v_gene: TRBV28; j_gene: TRBJ1-1; CDR3aa: CASSFGGGTEAFF; CDR3nt: TGTGCCAGCAGTTTCGGTGGGGGCACTGAAGCTTTCTTT
d_gene: -; abundance: -; v_gene: TRBV28; j_gene: TRBJ2-3; CDR3aa: CASRQPLGGSTDTQYF; CDR3nt: TGTGCCAGCAGGCAACCGCTAGGGGGTAGCACAGATACGCAGTATTTT
d_gene: -; abundance: -; v_gene: TRBV7-9; j_gene: TRBJ1-5; CDR3aa: CASSLGSGDQPQHF; CDR3nt: TGTGCCAGCAGCTTAGGGTCAGGCGATCAGCCCCAGCATTTT
d_gene: -; abundance: -; v_gene: TRBV28; j_gene: TRBJ2-5; CDR3aa: CASSPRGGGTYGGETQYF; CDR3nt: TGTGCCAGCAGTCCCCGCGGAGGGGGGACCTATGGAGGGGAGACCCAGTACTTC
d_gene: -; abundance: -; v_gene: TRBV7-2; j_gene: TRBJ2-3; CDR3aa: CASSLKGYMLTDTQYF; CDR3nt: TGTGCCAGCAGCTTAAAAGGTTACATGTTGACAGATACGCAGTATTTT
d_gene: -; abundance: -; v_gene: TRBV5-1; j_gene: TRBJ1-5; CDR3aa: CASSPDGNQPQHF; CDR3nt: TGCGCCAGCAGCCCCGACGGGAATCAGCCCCAGCATTTT
d_gene: -; abundance: few; v_gene: TRBV28; j_gene: TRBJ1-5; CDR3aa: CASSLGGSQPQHF; CDR3nt: TGTGCCAGCAGTTTAGGGGGCTCTCAGCCCCAGCATTTT